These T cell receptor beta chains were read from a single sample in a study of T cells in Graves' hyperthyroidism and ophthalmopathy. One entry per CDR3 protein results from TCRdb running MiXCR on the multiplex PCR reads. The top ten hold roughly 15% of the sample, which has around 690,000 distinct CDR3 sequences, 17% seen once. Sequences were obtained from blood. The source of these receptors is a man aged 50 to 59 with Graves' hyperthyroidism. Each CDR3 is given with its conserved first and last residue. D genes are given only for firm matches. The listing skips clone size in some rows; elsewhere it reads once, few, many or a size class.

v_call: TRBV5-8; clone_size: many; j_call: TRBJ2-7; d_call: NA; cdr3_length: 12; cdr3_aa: CASSPAWGEQYF; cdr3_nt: TGTGCCAGCAGCCCGGCCTGGGGCGAGCAGTACTTC
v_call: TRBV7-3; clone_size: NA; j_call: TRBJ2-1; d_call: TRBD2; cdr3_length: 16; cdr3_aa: CASSQPSGSSYNEQFF; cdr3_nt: TGTGCCAGCAGCCAACCTAGCGGGAGCTCCTACAATGAGCAGTTCTTC
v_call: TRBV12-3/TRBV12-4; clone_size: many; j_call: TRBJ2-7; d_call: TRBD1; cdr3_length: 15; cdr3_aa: CASSLATGGPGEQYF; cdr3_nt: TGTGCCAGCAGTTTAGCCACAGGGGGCCCGGGTGAGCAGTACTTC
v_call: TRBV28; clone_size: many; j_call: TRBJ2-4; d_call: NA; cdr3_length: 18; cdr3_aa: CASSPGAAQGGAKNIQYF; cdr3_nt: TGTGCCAGCAGTCCGGGAGCAGCTCAAGGGGGTGCCAAAAACATTCAGTACTTC
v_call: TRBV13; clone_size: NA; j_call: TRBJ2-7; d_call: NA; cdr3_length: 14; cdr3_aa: CASSLAGRGHEQYF; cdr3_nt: TGTGCCAGCAGCTTGGCGGGCCGCGGCCACGAGCAGTACTTC
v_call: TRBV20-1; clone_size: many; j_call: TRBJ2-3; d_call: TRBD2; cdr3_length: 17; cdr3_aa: CSASPGGLAGGMDTQYF; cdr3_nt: TGCAGTGCTAGCCCCGGGGGACTAGCGGGAGGGATGGATACGCAGTATTTT
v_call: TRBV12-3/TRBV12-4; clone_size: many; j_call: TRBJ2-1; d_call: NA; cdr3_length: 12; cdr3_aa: CASSLIKGEQFF; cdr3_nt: TGTGCCAGCAGTTTAATAAAGGGTGAGCAGTTCTTC
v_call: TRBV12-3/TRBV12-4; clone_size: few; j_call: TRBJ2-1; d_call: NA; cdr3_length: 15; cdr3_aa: CASSLEVTEANEQFF; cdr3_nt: TGTGCCAGCAGTTTAGAGGTTACGGAGGCTAATGAGCAGTTCTTC
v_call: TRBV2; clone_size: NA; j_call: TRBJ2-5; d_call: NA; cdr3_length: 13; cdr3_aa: CASSVRHQETQYF; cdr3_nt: TGTGCCAGCAGTGTTCGGCACCAAGAGACCCAGTACTTC
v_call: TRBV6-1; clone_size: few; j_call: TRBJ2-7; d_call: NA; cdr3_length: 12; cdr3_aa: CASSGDIYEQYF; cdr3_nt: TGTGCCAGCAGTGGCGACATCTACGAGCAGTACTTC
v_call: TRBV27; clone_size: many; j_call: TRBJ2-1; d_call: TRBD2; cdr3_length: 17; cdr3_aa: CASSPSAGVVLGNEQFF; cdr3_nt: TGTGCCAGCAGTCCATCAGCGGGAGTAGTCCTTGGGAATGAGCAGTTCTTC
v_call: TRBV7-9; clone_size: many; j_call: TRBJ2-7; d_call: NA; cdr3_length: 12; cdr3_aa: CASRSLYDEQYF; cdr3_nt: TGTGCCAGCAGGTCCTTGTACGACGAGCAGTACTTC
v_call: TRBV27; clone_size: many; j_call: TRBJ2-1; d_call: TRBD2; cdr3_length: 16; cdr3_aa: CASSDLLAGGVNEQFF; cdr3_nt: TGTGCCAGCAGTGACCTCTTAGCGGGAGGAGTGAATGAGCAGTTCTTC
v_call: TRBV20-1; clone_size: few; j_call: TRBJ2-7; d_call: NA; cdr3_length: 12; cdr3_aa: CSGFRGFYEQYF; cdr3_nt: TGCAGTGGGTTCAGGGGCTTCTACGAGCAGTACTTC
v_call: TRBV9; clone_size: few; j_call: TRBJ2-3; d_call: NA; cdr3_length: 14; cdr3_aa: CASSVGPGSDTQYF; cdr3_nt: TGTGCCAGCAGCGTAGGTCCAGGGTCAGATACGCAGTATTTT
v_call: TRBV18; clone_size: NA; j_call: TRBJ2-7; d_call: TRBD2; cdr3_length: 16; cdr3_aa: CASSPRSGESSYEQYF; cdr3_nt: TGTGCCAGCTCACCACGAAGCGGGGAGAGCTCCTACGAGCAGTACTTC
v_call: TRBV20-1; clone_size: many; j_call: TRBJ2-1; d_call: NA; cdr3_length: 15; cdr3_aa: CSAGWRTTGRNEQFF; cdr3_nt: TGCAGTGCAGGGTGGCGGACCACCGGCCGCAATGAGCAGTTCTTC
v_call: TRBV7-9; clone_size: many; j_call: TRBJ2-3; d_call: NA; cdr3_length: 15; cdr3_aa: CASSSIHRDPDTQYF; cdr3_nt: TGTGCCAGCAGCTCCATTCATAGGGACCCTGATACGCAGTATTTT
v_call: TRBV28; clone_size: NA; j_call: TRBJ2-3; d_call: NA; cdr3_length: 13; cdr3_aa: CASSYGGQNTQYF; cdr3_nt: TGTGCCAGCAGTTATGGGGGGCAAAATACGCAGTATTTT
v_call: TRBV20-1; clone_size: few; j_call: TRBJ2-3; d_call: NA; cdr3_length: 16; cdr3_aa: CSAITEWIANTDTQYF; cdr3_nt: TGCAGTGCTATAACGGAGTGGATTGCCAACACAGATACGCAGTATTTT
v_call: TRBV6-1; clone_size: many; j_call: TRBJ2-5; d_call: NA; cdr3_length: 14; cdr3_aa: CASSPAGAEETQYF; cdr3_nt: TGTGCCAGCAGTCCAGCGGGTGCGGAAGAGACCCAGTACTTC
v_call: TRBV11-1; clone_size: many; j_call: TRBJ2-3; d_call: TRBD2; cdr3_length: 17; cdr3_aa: CASSFGGTSGSTDTQYF; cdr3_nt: TGTGCCAGCAGCTTCGGAGGGACTAGCGGTAGCACAGATACGCAGTATTTT
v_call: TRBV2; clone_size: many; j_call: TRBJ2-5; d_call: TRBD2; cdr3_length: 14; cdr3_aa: CASRGGGSQETQYF; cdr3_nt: TGTGCCAGCAGGGGGGGGGGGTCCCAAGAGACCCAGTACTTC
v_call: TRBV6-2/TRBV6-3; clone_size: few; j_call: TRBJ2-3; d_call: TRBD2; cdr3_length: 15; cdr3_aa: CASNSGRGGGDTQYF; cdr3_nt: TGTGCCAGCAATAGCGGGAGAGGGGGTGGAGATACGCAGTATTTT
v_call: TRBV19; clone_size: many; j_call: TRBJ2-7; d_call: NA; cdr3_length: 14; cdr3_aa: CASMRTPSSYEQYF; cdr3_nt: TGTGCCAGTATGAGGACTCCAAGCTCCTACGAGCAGTACTTC
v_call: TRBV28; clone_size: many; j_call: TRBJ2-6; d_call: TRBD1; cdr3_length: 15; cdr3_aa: CASSSYRGGANVLTF; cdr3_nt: TGTGCCAGCAGTTCGTACAGGGGAGGGGCCAACGTCCTGACTTTC
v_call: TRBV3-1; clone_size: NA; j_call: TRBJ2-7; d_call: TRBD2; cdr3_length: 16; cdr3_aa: CASSPLAGGPSREQYF; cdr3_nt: TGTGCCAGCAGCCCCCTAGCGGGAGGGCCCTCGCGAGAGCAGTACTTC
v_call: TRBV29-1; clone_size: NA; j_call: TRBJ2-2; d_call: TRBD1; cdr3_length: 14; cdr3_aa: CSVATGMNTGELFF; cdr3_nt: TGCAGCGTTGCGACAGGGATGAACACCGGGGAGCTGTTTTTT
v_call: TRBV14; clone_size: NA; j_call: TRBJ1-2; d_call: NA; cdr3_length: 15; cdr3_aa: CASSQELDGRYGYTF; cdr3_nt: TGTGCCAGCAGCCAAGAATTGGACGGACGCTATGGCTACACCTTC
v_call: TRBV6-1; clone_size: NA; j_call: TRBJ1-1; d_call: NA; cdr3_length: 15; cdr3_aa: CASSEEGRLNTEAFF; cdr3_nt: TGTGCCAGCAGTGAAGAGGGACGGCTGAACACTGAAGCTTTCTTT
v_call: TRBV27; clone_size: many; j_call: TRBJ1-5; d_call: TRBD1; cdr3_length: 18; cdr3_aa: CASSTLDREGRSNQPQHF; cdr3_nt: TGTGCCAGCAGTACACTCGACAGGGAGGGGAGAAGCAATCAGCCCCAGCATTTT